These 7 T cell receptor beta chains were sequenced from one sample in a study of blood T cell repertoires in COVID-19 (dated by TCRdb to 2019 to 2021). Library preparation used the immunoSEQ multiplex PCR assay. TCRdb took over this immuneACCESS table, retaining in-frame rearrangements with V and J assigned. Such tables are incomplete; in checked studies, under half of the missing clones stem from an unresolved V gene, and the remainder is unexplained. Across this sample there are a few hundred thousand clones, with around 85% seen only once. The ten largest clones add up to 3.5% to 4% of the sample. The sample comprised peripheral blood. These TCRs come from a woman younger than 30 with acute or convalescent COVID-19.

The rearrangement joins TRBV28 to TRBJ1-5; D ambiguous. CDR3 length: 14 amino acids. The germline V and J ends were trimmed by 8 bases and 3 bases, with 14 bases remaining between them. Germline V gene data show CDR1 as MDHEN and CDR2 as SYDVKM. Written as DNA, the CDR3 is TGTGCCAGCCGATCAGGAGGGAACAATCAGCCCCAGCATTTT. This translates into CASRSGGNNQPQHF.

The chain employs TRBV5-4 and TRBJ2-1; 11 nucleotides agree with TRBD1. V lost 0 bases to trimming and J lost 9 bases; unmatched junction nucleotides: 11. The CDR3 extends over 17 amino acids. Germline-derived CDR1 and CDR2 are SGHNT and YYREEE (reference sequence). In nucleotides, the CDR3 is TGTGCCAGCAGCTTGGCCTTAGGACAGGGGGCTACAATTGAGCAGTTCTTC. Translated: CASSLALGQGATIEQFF.

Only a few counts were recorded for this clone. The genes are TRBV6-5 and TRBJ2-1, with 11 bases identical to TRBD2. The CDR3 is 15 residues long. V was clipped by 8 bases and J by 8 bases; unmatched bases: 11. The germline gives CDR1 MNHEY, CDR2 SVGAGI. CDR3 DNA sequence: TGTGCCAGCGTTGGGACTAGCGGTACCGTCGATGAGCAGTTCTTC. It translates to CASVGTSGTVDEQFF.

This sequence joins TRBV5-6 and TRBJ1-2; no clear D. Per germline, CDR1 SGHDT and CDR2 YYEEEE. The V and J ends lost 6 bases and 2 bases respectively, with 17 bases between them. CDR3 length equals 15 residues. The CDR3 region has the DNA TGTGCCAGCAACCTTCTTGGAGCAGACAACTATGGCTACACCTTC. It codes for CASNLLGADNYGYTF.

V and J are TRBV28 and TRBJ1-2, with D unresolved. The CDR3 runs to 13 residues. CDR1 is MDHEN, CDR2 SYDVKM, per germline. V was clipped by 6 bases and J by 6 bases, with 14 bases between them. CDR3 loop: CASSSFEVHGYTF. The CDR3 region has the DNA TGTGCCAGCAGCTCTTTCGAGGTCCATGGCTACACCTTC.

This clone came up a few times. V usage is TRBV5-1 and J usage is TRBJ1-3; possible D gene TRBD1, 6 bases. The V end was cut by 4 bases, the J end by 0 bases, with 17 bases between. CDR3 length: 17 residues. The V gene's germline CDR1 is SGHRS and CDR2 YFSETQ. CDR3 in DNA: TGCGCCAGCAGCCCCGAACCGACAGGCCCCTCTGGAAACACCATATATTTT. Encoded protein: CASSPEPTGPSGNTIYF.

The CDR3 bases are TGTGCCAGTAGTAAGGACAGGGGTCCCTACGAGCAGTACTTC. This translates into CASSKDRGPYEQYF. The chain has TRBV19 and TRBJ2-7; 9 bases agree with TRBD1. Trimming took 4 bases from V and 2 from J; bases not matched to a gene: 3. CDR3 length: 14 residues. CDR1 LNHDA and CDR2 SQIVND come from the germline V gene (reference sequence).